Listed below are T cell receptor beta chains from one sample, sequenced in a study of PD-1 blockade in classical Hodgkin lymphoma. Using immunoSEQ multiplex PCR, the repertoire was profiled, and TCRdb retains in-frame clones only, with some absent. The top ten hold 2.6% of the sample, which has about 93,000 clones, around 90% seen once. The input for sequencing was peripheral blood mononuclear cells (PBMCs), taken before the second cycle of nivolumab. All receptors derive from a human donor with classical Hodgkin lymphoma. The CDR3 runs from the conserved cysteine through the conserved F or W. D genes are given only for firm matches. Expanded clones get a size class; other rows say once, few or many, or leave the size out.

D: .
J: TRBJ2-7
size: .
V: TRBV7-7
DNA: TGTGCCAGCAGCTTAGGGCAGGGGAGCCGCTACGAGCAGTACTTC
CDR3: CASSLGQGSRYEQYF

D: TRBD2
J: TRBJ2-1
size: .
V: TRBV7-9
DNA: TGTGCCAGCAGCCCCGGGACTAGCGGGAACAATGAGCAGTTCTTC
CDR3: CASSPGTSGNNEQFF

D: .
J: TRBJ2-7
size: .
V: TRBV7-7
DNA: TGTGCCAGCAGCTTAAAAGCTGGGACACCTTTCTACGAGCAGTACTTC
CDR3: CASSLKAGTPFYEQYF

D: .
J: TRBJ1-4
size: .
V: TRBV5-6
DNA: TGTGCCAGCAGCTTCCGGGGCCCGGGTGAAAAACTGTTTTTT
CDR3: CASSFRGPGEKLFF

D: TRBD2
J: TRBJ2-7
size: .
V: TRBV11-2
DNA: TGTGCCAGCAGCTTAGCACTAGCGTCGGTCTACGAGCAGTACTTC
CDR3: CASSLALASVYEQYF

D: TRBD2
J: TRBJ2-3
size: .
V: TRBV29-1
DNA: TGCAGCGTTGAGGGGTTAACTAGCGGGAGGACAGATACGCAGTATTTT
CDR3: CSVEGLTSGRTDTQYF

D: .
J: TRBJ2-7
size: .
V: TRBV10-3
DNA: TGTGCCATCAGTGAGTCCCAGGGGACGTACGAGCAGTACTTC
CDR3: CAISESQGTYEQYF

D: .
J: TRBJ2-5
size: .
V: TRBV5-1
DNA: TGCGCCAGCAGCGTAACCGGGGCCCAGGAGACCCAGTACTTC
CDR3: CASSVTGAQETQYF

D: TRBD1
J: TRBJ1-4
size: once
V: TRBV11-2
DNA: TGTGCCAGCAGCGCGGACAGGGTGGAGAGTAATGAAAAACTGTTTTTT
CDR3: CASSADRVESNEKLFF

D: .
J: TRBJ1-4
size: .
V: TRBV11-2
DNA: TGTGCCAGCAGCCCCCTCCTCGACAACCCTGGTGAAAAACTGTTTTTT
CDR3: CASSPLLDNPGEKLFF

D: .
J: TRBJ2-2
size: .
V: TRBV6-5
DNA: TGTGCCAGCAGCTACCGGGACTGGGGCGGGGAGCTGTTTTTT
CDR3: CASSYRDWGGELFF

D: TRBD1
J: TRBJ1-1
size: .
V: TRBV11-2
DNA: TGTGCCAGCAGCTTAGACGCAGGGGGTTTTGAAGCTTTCTTT
CDR3: CASSLDAGGFEAFF

D: TRBD1
J: TRBJ1-3
size: .
V: TRBV11-1
DNA: TGTGCCAGCAGCTCACCGGCCGGGACAGCTAGCTCTGGAAACACCATATATTTT
CDR3: CASSSPAGTASSGNTIYF

D: .
J: TRBJ1-1
size: .
V: TRBV10-3
DNA: TGTGCCATCAGTGGGGTGGACACAACTGAAGCTTTCTTT
CDR3: CAISGVDTTEAFF

D: TRBD2
J: TRBJ2-7
size: .
V: TRBV11-2
DNA: TGTGCCAGCAGCACCCGACTAGCGGGATCCTACGAGCAGTACTTC
CDR3: CASSTRLAGSYEQYF

D: TRBD1
J: TRBJ1-2
size: .
V: TRBV27
DNA: TGTGCCAGCAGTCCCCCGGGACAGCTTGGCGGCTACACCTTC
CDR3: CASSPPGQLGGYTF

D: .
J: TRBJ1-1
size: .
V: TRBV27
DNA: TGTGCCAGCAGGATGGGTGGCACTGAAGCTTTCTTT
CDR3: CASRMGGTEAFF

D: .
J: TRBJ2-7
size: .
V: TRBV5-6
DNA: TGTGCCAGCAGCGAAAATCACAGGTTCAATTTCTACGAGCAGTACTTC
CDR3: CASSENHRFNFYEQYF

D: .
J: TRBJ1-2
size: medium-sized
V: TRBV6-6
DNA: TGTGCCAGCAGTTACTCGATAGGGGACTATGGCTACACCTTC
CDR3: CASSYSIGDYGYTF

D: TRBD1
J: TRBJ2-5
size: .
V: TRBV10-1
DNA: TGCGCCAGCCGCCTCAGGGGGCGGAGGGACCAAGAGACCCAGTACTTC
CDR3: CASRLRGRRDQETQYF

D: TRBD1
J: TRBJ2-2
size: .
V: TRBV19
DNA: TGTGCCAGTACTCTGTTCCCGGGACAGGGGACGAGGAACACCGGGGAGCTGTTTTTT
CDR3: CASTLFPGQGTRNTGELFF

D: .
J: TRBJ1-1
size: once
V: TRBV7-2
DNA: TGTGCCAGCAGACTTTCCTACACTGAAGCTTTCTTT
CDR3: CASRLSYTEAFF

D: .
J: TRBJ2-7
size: few
V: TRBV4-1
DNA: TGCGCCAGCAGCCGGGGGCCCGGCCCTCTAGCGGCCCCAGGAGATTCCTACGAGCAGTACTTC
CDR3: CASSRGPGPLAAPGDSYEQYF

D: .
J: TRBJ2-7
size: .
V: TRBV5-1
DNA: TGCGCCAGCAGCTTTTTCGGGGCCCCAGGGATAGCCCACGAGCAGTACTTC
CDR3: CASSFFGAPGIAHEQYF

D: .
J: TRBJ2-5
size: .
V: TRBV30
DNA: TGTGCCTGGAGTTTGTGGGAGGAGAGGGTAGAGACCCAGTACTTC
CDR3: CAWSLWEERVETQYF

D: TRBD2
J: TRBJ2-3
size: .
V: TRBV28
DNA: TGTGCCAGCAGCCGGGACTACGACACAGATACGCAGTATTTT
CDR3: CASSRDYDTDTQYF

D: TRBD1
J: TRBJ1-3
size: once
V: TRBV7-2
DNA: TGTGCCAGCAGCTTAGGGACAGGTTCTGGAAACACCATATATTTT
CDR3: CASSLGTGSGNTIYF

D: TRBD1
J: TRBJ1-2
size: .
V: TRBV30
DNA: TGTGCCTGGAGTCCCACGACAGGGGGCAAGTATGGCTACACCTTC
CDR3: CAWSPTTGGKYGYTF

D: TRBD2
J: TRBJ2-7
size: .
V: TRBV7-9
DNA: TGTGCCAGCAGCCCCGGCGTAGCGGGAGTGCCCTACGAGCAGTACTTC
CDR3: CASSPGVAGVPYEQYF

D: TRBD2
J: TRBJ2-3
size: .
V: TRBV7-2
DNA: TGTGCCAGCAGCATAGCGGGAGTGGGCACAGATACGCAGTATTTT
CDR3: CASSIAGVGTDTQYF

D: TRBD2
J: TRBJ2-1
size: .
V: TRBV5-4
DNA: TGTGCCAGCAGCCTCTTCGCGGGGGGAGATGAGCAGTTCTTC
CDR3: CASSLFAGGDEQFF

D: .
J: TRBJ2-7
size: .
V: TRBV7-9
DNA: TGTGCCAGCAGCCCAGGGTCCGAGCAGTACTTC
CDR3: CASSPGSEQYF

D: TRBD1
J: TRBJ1-5
size: once
V: TRBV10-3
DNA: TGTGCCATCAGTATTCAGGGGGGGAATCAGCCCCAGCATTTT
CDR3: CAISIQGGNQPQHF

D: .
J: TRBJ1-3
size: .
V: TRBV15
DNA: TGTGCCACCAGCAGAGATACAGGTTCTGGAAACACCATATATTTT
CDR3: CATSRDTGSGNTIYF

D: .
J: TRBJ2-4
size: .
V: TRBV7-9
DNA: TGTGCCAGCAGCTTAGCGCGGCCTAGCGCCCAAGACATTCAGTACTTC
CDR3: CASSLARPSAQDIQYF

D: .
J: TRBJ1-1
size: few
V: TRBV30
DNA: TGTGCCTGGAGTGTTGGACACAAGAACACTGAAGCTTTCTTT
CDR3: CAWSVGHKNTEAFF

D: .
J: TRBJ2-7
size: once
V: TRBV7-8
DNA: TGTGCCAGCAGCTTAAGGCAGGGTAAAACCCACGAGCAGTACTTC
CDR3: CASSLRQGKTHEQYF

D: TRBD1
J: TRBJ2-7
size: .
V: TRBV30
DNA: TGTGCCTGGAGGACAGGGAAGGGCTCCGAGCAGTACTTC
CDR3: CAWRTGKGSEQYF

D: .
J: TRBJ1-2
size: .
V: TRBV28
DNA: TGTGCCAGCAGCCCAAAGGGTTTTTATGGCTACACCTTC
CDR3: CASSPKGFYGYTF

D: .
J: TRBJ2-7
size: .
V: TRBV28
DNA: TGTGCCAGCAGTCTAGATGGCGGGACGGGGTACGAGCAGTACTTC
CDR3: CASSLDGGTGYEQYF

D: .
J: TRBJ2-5
size: .
V: TRBV27
DNA: TGTGCCAGCAGTTTAAGGTGGGGTAGAGAGACCCAGTACTTC
CDR3: CASSLRWGRETQYF